This TCR beta chain comes out of a study of regulatory T cells in long-lasting Graves disease. Study-wide background: Antithyroid drug use was under 3 months in newly diagnosed Graves' patients.

After removal of 0 bases from V and 2 bases from J, the junction contained 8 bases not matched to a gene. CDR3 length: 17 residues. In germline, CDR1 is SNHLY, CDR2 FYNNEI. Building of the TCR beta libraries involved iRepertoire HTBI primers and Arm-PCR of CDR3 regions. TCRdb independently ran MiXCR on the multiplex PCR reads; one entry per CDR3 protein. The table has under 450,000 distinct CDR3 sequences, roughly 17% seen once. General study results and limits: Results may be inaccurate due to the small sample size. With persistent disease, TRBV28, TRBJ1-2 and TRBJ2-5 were the favored segments. Persistent patients shared more public clonotypes (under 3,000) than newly diagnosed patients (about 970).

Time point reported: newly diagnosed GD, antithyroid drugs for less than 3 months. The TCR library used RNA extracted from PBMCs. There are many counts of this clonotype. The target antigen is unknown. Another study also made use of these data, one on T cells in Graves' hyperthyroidism and ophthalmopathy.

The clonotype comes from a woman younger than 35 with Graves disease. The genes are TRBV2 and TRBJ2-7; TRBD2 matches 9 bases. The specimen comprised peripheral blood mononuclear cells (PBMCs), sampled at new diagnosis, from a patient treated with antithyroid drugs. Here the CDR3 reads CASSEALRLAGPYEQYF. The CDR3 nucleotides are TGTGCCAGCAGTGAAGCGCTTCGGCTAGCGGGGCCCTACGAGCAGTACTTC.